The 18 T cell receptor beta chains below all came from one sample that was sequenced in a study of T cells in tuberculosis. The repertoire was sequenced with immunoSEQ multiplex PCR; TCRdb's copy has only in-frame clones and lacks some. The sample has 20,000 to 25,000 clones, around 91% seen once; the top ten hold about 14%. Sequenced input: PBMCs. These receptors were obtained from a donor between 10 and 35 years old with latent tuberculosis or without tuberculosis infection.

The DNA for the CDR3 is TGTGCCAGCAGCCAGCGTCTTGCTTATAGCAATCAGCCCCAGCATTTT. Encoded protein: CASSQRLAYSNQPQHF. This chain uses TRBV28 with TRBJ1-5; D is ambiguous. Germline V gene data show CDR1 as MDHEN and CDR2 as SYDVKM. The V end was cut by 6 bases, the J end by 0 bases, with 15 bases between. The CDR3 loop spans 16 amino acids.

The table lists this clone with a count of one. The J gene is TRBJ2-3, the V gene TRBV5-1; TRBD2 aligns across 11 bases. V lost 2 bases to trimming and J lost 3 bases; unmatched junction nucleotides: 2. The CDR3 contains 15 residues. Germline-derived CDR1 and CDR2 are SGHRS and YFSETQ. CDR3 coding DNA: TGCGCCAGCAGCTTTAGCGGGGGGGGGACAGATACGCAGTATTTT. Residues: CASSFSGGGTDTQYF. Complete variable domain (other parts from reference TRBV5-1 and TRBJ2-3): KAGVTQTPRYLIKTRGQQVTLSCSPISGHRSVSWYQQTPGQGLQFLFEYFSETQRNKGNFPGRFSGRQFSNSRSEMNVSTLELGDSALYLCASSFSGGGTDTQYFGPGTRLTVL.

The chain combines TRBV2 with TRBJ1-4, with 9 bases that match TRBD1. V trimming: 6 bases; J trimming: 0 bases; junction bases outside the gene matches: 2. Germline assignment: CDR1 SNHLY and CDR2 FYNNEI. This CDR3 has 15 residues. The CDR3 DNA sequence: TGTGCCAGCAGATGGGACAGGGCAACTAATGAAAAACTGTTTTTT. Residues: CASRWDRATNEKLFF.

The chain recombines TRBV10-3 with TRBJ1-2, with D possibly being TRBD1 (5 bases). V lost 5 bases and J lost 4, with 20 bases in between. CDR3 length: 16 amino acids. The germline V gene encodes CDR1 ENHRY and CDR2 SYGVKD. The CDR3 region is CAISTKAGQLLYGYTF. CDR3 DNA sequence: TGTGCCATCAGTACTAAGGCAGGGCAGCTCCTCTATGGCTACACCTTC.

The chain couples TRBV5-6 to TRBJ2-3; D remains unclear. Germline V CDR1 and CDR2: SGHDT, YYEEEE. V dropped 1 base and J dropped 6 bases, with 15 bases sitting between them. This CDR3 has 15 residues. For the CDR3, the DNA is TGTGCCAGCAGCTTGACCCCCCTTCGAGCGGATACGCAGTATTTT. Translation: CASSLTPLRADTQYF. Full variable domain (missing parts from reference TRBV5-6 and TRBJ2-3): DAGVTQSPTHLIKTRGQQVTLRCSPKSGHDTVSWYQQALGQGPQFIFQYYEEEERQRGNFPDRFSGHQFPNYSSELNVNALLLGDSALYLCASSLTPLRADTQYFGPGTRLTVL.

V and J are TRBV28 and TRBJ1-6; D not certain. V was pared by 7 bases and J by 0 bases, with 16 bases between. Germline CDR1 and CDR2: MDHEN and SYDVKM. The CDR3 consists of 17 residues. In DNA, the CDR3 is TGTGCCAGCAAGCGCAGTCCTACGAGCTCCTATAATTCACCCCTCCACTTT. Translated: CASKRSPTSSYNSPLHF.

The V call is TRBV7-8, the J call TRBJ2-1; 7 bases are a match to TRBD1. Unmatched junction bases numbered 4, after V lost 5 bases and J lost 6 bases. The V gene's germline CDR1 is SGHVS and CDR2 FQNEAQ. This CDR3 contains 13 residues. The CDR3 region has the DNA TGTGCCAGCAGCCTCGACAGGGTCAATGAGCAGTTCTTC. Translating it yields CASSLDRVNEQFF. Looking up the rest from reference TRBV7-8 and TRBJ2-1 gives the full variable domain: GAGVSQSPRYKVAKRGQDVALRCDPISGHVSLFWYQQALGQGPEFLTYFQNEAQLDKSGLPSDRFFAERPEGSVSTLKIQRTQQEDSAVYLCASSLDRVNEQFFGPGTRLTVL.

The rearrangement uses TRBV5-1 and TRBJ2-3; 10 positions match TRBD2. CDR1 and CDR2 (germline): SGHRS, YFSETQ. This CDR3 has 15 amino acids. The V segment lost 4 bases and the J segment 2 bases; nucleotides outside the gene matches: 4. The DNA for the CDR3 is TGCGCCAGCAGCCCGCTAGCGGGGGTCACAGATACGCAGTATTTT. This encodes CASSPLAGVTDTQYF. Full variable domain (rest looked up from reference TRBV5-1 and TRBJ2-3): KAGVTQTPRYLIKTRGQQVTLSCSPISGHRSVSWYQQTPGQGLQFLFEYFSETQRNKGNFPGRFSGRQFSNSRSEMNVSTLELGDSALYLCASSPLAGVTDTQYFGPGTRLTVL.

The rearrangement joins TRBV2 to TRBJ1-1, with 7 bases that match TRBD1. Germline lookup yields CDR1 SNHLY and CDR2 FYNNEI. The trim removed 4 bases at V and 6 bases at J, leaving 11 bases unmatched. The CDR3 is made up of 15 amino acids. In nucleotides, the CDR3 is TGTGCCAGCAGTGCACTCTACAGGGGCGCGTCTGAAGCTTTCTTT. Protein: CASSALYRGASEAFF.

This clone came up a few times. The chain uses TRBV2 and TRBJ1-5, with 9 bases fitting TRBD1. CDR1 is SNHLY, CDR2 FYNNEI, per germline. The CDR3 covers 14 residues. The junction had 4 bases not matched to a gene; V was cut back by 6 bases and J by 4 bases. The CDR3 protein is CASRGTGSNQPQHF. DNA for the CDR3: TGTGCCAGCAGGGGGACAGGGTCAAATCAGCCCCAGCATTTT.

The chain is built from TRBV29-1 and TRBJ1-2; no clear D gene. Trimming removed 6 bases at V and 4 bases at J, with 27 bases between. CDR3 length: 17 amino acids. In germline, CDR1 is SQVTM, CDR2 ANQGSEA. This CDR3 is CSVPRAFGGSVGYGYTF. In DNA, the CDR3 is TGCAGCGTCCCCCGGGCTTTTGGAGGGTCGGTCGGCTATGGCTACACCTTC.

This chain joins TRBV6-1 and TRBJ2-7; D gene ambiguous. The CDR3 runs 13 residues. Germline CDR1 and CDR2: MNHNS and SASEGT. The germline V and J ends were trimmed by 4 bases and 0 bases, with 7 bases remaining between them. The CDR3 spells CASSVGVSYEQYF. DNA for the CDR3: TGTGCCAGCAGTGTCGGAGTCTCCTACGAGCAGTACTTC.

The rearrangement uses TRBV6-5 and TRBJ1-1; the D is unclear. The CDR3 contains 12 residues. Per the germline V gene, CDR1 is MNHEY and CDR2 is SVGAGI. Trimming cost V 2 bases and J 6 bases, with 7 bases left between them. The DNA of the CDR3 is TGTGCCAGCAGTTACCCCAGGCCTGAAGCTTTCTTT. It encodes CASSYPRPEAFF.

The gene calls are TRBV25-1 and TRBJ1-6; TRBD1 might be the D (6 bases). There are 13 residues in the CDR3. The germline V gene has CDR1 MGHDK and CDR2 SYGVNS. The V and J ends lost 10 bases and 6 bases respectively, with 13 bases between them. In DNA form, the CDR3 reads TGTGCCACCACCGGGACACCTAATTCACCCCTCCACTTT. This gives the protein CATTGTPNSPLHF.

The genes are TRBV11-1 and TRBJ2-7, with D possibly TRBD2 on 5 matching bases. The CDR3 contains 14 residues. CDR1 and CDR2 from the germline V gene are SGHAT and FQDESV (reference sequence). V lost 4 bases, J lost 0 bases, and 10 bases lay in between. For the CDR3, the DNA is TGTGCCAGCAGCTCCTCCGACTACTCCTACGAGCAGTACTTC. Amino acid sequence: CASSSSDYSYEQYF.

The gene calls are TRBV7-2 and TRBJ2-1, with D possibly being TRBD2 (6 bases). The CDR3 sequence is 13 residues long. CDR1 is SGHTA, CDR2 FQGNSA, per germline. V shed 3 bases and J shed 10 bases, with 13 bases lying between them. CDR3: CASSFSLASEQFF. The CDR3 coding sequence is TGTGCCAGCAGCTTCTCACTAGCATCCGAGCAGTTCTTC.

V and J are TRBV15 and TRBJ1-5; no firm D call. V lost 0 bases and J 0 bases, leaving 12 bases between the germline ends. The CDR3 contains 17 residues. The V gene's germline CDR1 is LNHNV and CDR2 YYDKDF (reference sequence). CDR3 loop: CATSRESAGYSNQPQHF. The CDR3 DNA sequence: TGTGCCACCAGCAGAGAGTCGGCGGGGTATAGCAATCAGCCCCAGCATTTT.

The chain recombines TRBV28 with TRBJ1-1; 8 positions match TRBD1. Per germline, CDR1 MDHEN and CDR2 SYDVKM. V lost 4 bases, J lost 2 bases, and 18 bases stayed unmatched. This CDR3 contains 19 residues. The CDR3 loop reads CASSSAPLDRAPSNTEAFF. For the CDR3, the DNA is TGTGCCAGCAGTTCTGCCCCCTTGGACAGGGCACCTTCAAACACTGAAGCTTTCTTT.